This T cell receptor beta chain was captured by sequencing in a study of OX40 agonist ivuxolimab in advanced cancers. Study overall: The patients' treatment was ivuxolimab, an agonistic anti-OX40 (CD134) antibody. While on treatment, patients had intravenous ivuxolimab at 0.01 to 10 mg/kg every 2 weeks. Study results and limitations: Average numbers of expanded clones were greater in CD8+ T cells than in CD4+.

Notes on this clone: Antigen specificity is unknown.

Clones were read by immunoSEQ multiplex PCR, and TCRdb kept only the in-frame ones, dropping some. The profile shows around 100,000 clones, around nine tenths of them singletons. This CDR3 is 18 amino acids long. Germline CDR1 reads MRHNA; CDR2 reads SNTAGT. V lost 6 bases, J lost 1 base, and 17 bases stayed unmatched. The source material was CD4+ or CD8+ T cells sorted from blood, sampled in a trial of the OX40 agonist ivuxolimab. The sequence was obtained from an adult with an advanced solid tumor such as melanoma, head and neck, liver or kidney cancer. The chain is built from TRBV6-4 and TRBJ1-1; 7 nucleotides line up with TRBD1. The DNA of the CDR3 is TGTGCCAGCAGCCACTTAGGCGGGGAGGAGGGGGCGAACACTGAAGCTTTCTTT. It is translated as CASSHLGGEEGANTEAFF.